These 9 T cell receptor beta chains were sequenced from one sample in a study of cytomegalovirus exposure and HLA in healthy donors. PCR was performed using 60 Vbeta and 13 Jbeta primers. Repertoires were generated with immunoSEQ multiplex PCR, while TCRdb's copy carries only in-frame clones and drops some. The sample records approximately 150,000 clones, just under 65% being singletons. Sequenced material: PBMCs. These TCRs come from a woman in her sixties or seventies in good health and CMV-seropositive.

There are a few counts of this clone. The rearrangement links TRBV11-3 to TRBJ2-2; no firm D call. CDR1 and CDR2 from the germline V gene are SGHNT and YENEEA. The CDR3 is 14 residues long. Trimming shortened V by 4 bases and J by 0 bases, and 6 bases separated the two germline ends. The CDR3 loop reads CASSSRANTGELFF. As DNA, the CDR3 is TGTGCCAGCAGCTCCCGTGCGAACACCGGGGAGCTGTTTTTT. Looking up the rest from reference TRBV11-3 and TRBJ2-2 gives the full variable domain: EAGVVQSPRYKIIEKKQPVAFWCNPISGHNTLYWYLQNLGQGPELLIRYENEEAVDDSQLPKDRFSAERLKGVDSTLKIQPAELGDSAVYLCASSSRANTGELFFGEGSRLTVL.

This chain's CDR3 is CASSLSDRGTEAFF. CDR3 coding DNA: TGTGCCAGCAGCTTGTCGGACAGGGGAACTGAAGCTTTCTTT. V usage is TRBV7-8 and J usage is TRBJ1-1; the match to TRBD1 covers 9 bases. V lost 3 bases, J lost 5 bases, and 4 bases stayed unmatched. Germline V gene sequence: CDR1 SGHVS, CDR2 FQNEAQ. The CDR3 is made up of 14 amino acids.

This clone has just a few counts. The chain recombines TRBV28 with TRBJ2-3; 8 bases match TRBD2. The V gene's germline CDR1 is MDHEN and CDR2 SYDVKM. The CDR3 length is 15 residues. Losses at the gene ends were 4 bases for V and 1 base for J; bases not matched to a gene: 4. The CDR3 bases are TGTGCCAGCAGTTCACTAGCGGCTGGCACAGATACGCAGTATTTT. Translating it yields CASSSLAAGTDTQYF.

In this sample, this clone turned up a few times. CDR3 sequence: CASSIQLFTGELFF. CDR3 coding DNA: TGTGCCAGTAGTATTCAGTTATTCACCGGGGAGCTGTTTTTT. The rearrangement links TRBV19 to TRBJ2-2, with D hard to call. The CDR3 length is 14 residues. Germline V gene lookup returns CDR1 LNHDA and CDR2 SQIVND (reference sequence). V lost 3 bases and J 4 bases, leaving 9 bases between the germline ends.

The rearrangement uses TRBV7-2 and TRBJ1-4, with 10 bases lining up with TRBD1. V shed 4 bases and J 6 bases; nucleotides not matched to a gene: 11. Germline-derived CDR1 and CDR2 are SGHTA and FQGNSA. The CDR3 sequence is 17 residues long. The CDR3 DNA reads TGTGCCAGCAGCTCTCGGGGGGTAGGGACAGGGGATGAAAAACTGTTTTTT. It codes for CASSSRGVGTGDEKLFF.

V usage is TRBV18 and J usage is TRBJ2-1; TRBD2 agrees at 8 bases. V shed 2 bases and J 7 bases; nucleotides not matched to a gene: 10. The CDR3 contains 16 residues. CDR1 and CDR2 (germline): KGHSH, LQKENI. The CDR3 is CASSPSASGHRNEQFF. For the CDR3, the DNA is TGTGCCAGCTCACCATCGGCTAGCGGGCATAGGAATGAGCAGTTCTTC.

This clone was counted a few times. The rearrangement uses TRBV2 and TRBJ1-1; TRBD1 aligns across 11 bases. The CDR3 runs to 14 residues. With 7 bases clipped from V and 5 bases from J, the junction kept 6 bases outside the gene matches. CDR1 and CDR2 from the germline V gene are SNHLY and FYNNEI. The CDR3 here is CASKTGTGGTEAFF. As DNA, the CDR3 is TGTGCCAGCAAGACCGGGACAGGGGGGACTGAAGCTTTCTTT.

The gene calls are TRBV7-2 and TRBJ1-1; TRBD1 might be the D (6 bases). V lost 5 bases to trimming and J lost 1 base, with 11 bases between them. CDR1 and CDR2 (germline): SGHTA, FQGNSA. This CDR3 is 14 amino acids long. The CDR3 nucleotides are TGTGCCAGCAGCCCTTACAGGGAGAACACTGAAGCTTTCTTT. Protein product: CASSPYRENTEAFF.

In this sample, this clone turned up a few times. The chain has TRBV27 and TRBJ2-3, with D possibly being TRBD2 (7 bases). V was trimmed by 5 bases and J by 4 bases, leaving 19 bases between them. From germline, CDR1 is MNHEY and CDR2 SMNVEV (reference sequence). This CDR3 has 16 amino acids. The CDR3 coding sequence is TGTGCCAGCAGTGTCCTCCTAGCGGAGGGGGCAGATACGCAGTATTTT. It encodes CASSVLLAEGADTQYF.